The source of this TCR beta chain is a study of T cell repertoires in cytomegalovirus infection. Looking at the study overall: Public TCR beta signatures were indicative of both CMV infection and a matching HLA type. Study-wide results and caveats: HLA-C-restricted CMV-specific TCR beta clonotypes were dominant in the ex vivo response. Carriers of CMV and the relevant HLA type were discriminated by public TCR beta frequency.

Each CDR3 protein gets one entry after TCRdb re-called the reads with MiXCR. The repertoire holds approximately 500,000 distinct CDR3 sequences, with roughly 10% as singletons. This clonotype came up many times. Its antigen is still unknown. Germline V CDR1 and CDR2: ENHRY, SYGVKD. Germline trimming cut 2 bases from V and 7 bases from J; bases unmatched to any gene: 6. There are 15 residues in the CDR3. Sequencing was performed on PBMCs. The source is a human donor in good health (CMV status not recorded). Some clones in this sample may be carry-over from other donors' samples. The rearrangement links TRBV10-3 to TRBJ2-1; the match to TRBD2 covers 9 bases. The CDR3 nucleotides are TGTGCCATCAGTGAGCTAGCGGGACAAGAGAATGAGCAGTTCTTC. It specifies CAISELAGQENEQFF.